This entry describes one T cell receptor (beta chain). Methods used by the authors: Estimated nucleated cell counts came from reference gene primer amplification. Clones were sequenced by immunoSEQ multiplex PCR, and TCRdb holds only the in-frame ones, with some missing. The V and J calls and clone size come from that table; D and trimming were worked out from the DNA. This sample carries 140,000 or so clones, around three quarters of them seen once, and the ten largest clones take 15% to 20%. This specimen comes from a study of blood T cell repertoires in COVID-19. Across the whole study: The samples span acute and convalescent COVID-19 from the United States, Italy and Spain. In each case, the material was cDNA or gDNA derived from T cells, B-cell-depleted T cells, or PBMCs.

There are 14 residues in the CDR3. Germline lookup yields CDR1 SGHRS and CDR2 YFSETQ. Trimming took 3 bases from V and 9 from J; bases not matched to a gene: 7. The V and J genes are TRBV5-1 and TRBJ2-1; TRBD1 matches at 9 bases. The receptor was derived from a man over 45 with acute or convalescent COVID-19. Sequencing was performed on peripheral blood. CDR3 DNA: TGCGCCAGCAGCTGGGACAGGGCGAAGAGTGAGCAGTTCTTC. Amino acids: CASSWDRAKSEQFF.